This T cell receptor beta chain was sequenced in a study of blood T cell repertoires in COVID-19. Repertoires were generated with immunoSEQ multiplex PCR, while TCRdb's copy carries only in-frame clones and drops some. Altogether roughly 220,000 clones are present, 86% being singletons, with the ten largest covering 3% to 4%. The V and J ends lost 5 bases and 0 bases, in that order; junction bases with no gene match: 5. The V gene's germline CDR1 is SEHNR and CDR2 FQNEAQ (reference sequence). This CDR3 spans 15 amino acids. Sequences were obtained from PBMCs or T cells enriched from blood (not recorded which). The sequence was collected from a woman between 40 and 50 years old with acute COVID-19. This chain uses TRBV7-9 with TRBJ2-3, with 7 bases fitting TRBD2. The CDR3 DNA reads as TGTGCCAGCAGCCAAGCGGGGTCAAGCACAGATACGCAGTATTTT. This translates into CASSQAGSSTDTQYF.